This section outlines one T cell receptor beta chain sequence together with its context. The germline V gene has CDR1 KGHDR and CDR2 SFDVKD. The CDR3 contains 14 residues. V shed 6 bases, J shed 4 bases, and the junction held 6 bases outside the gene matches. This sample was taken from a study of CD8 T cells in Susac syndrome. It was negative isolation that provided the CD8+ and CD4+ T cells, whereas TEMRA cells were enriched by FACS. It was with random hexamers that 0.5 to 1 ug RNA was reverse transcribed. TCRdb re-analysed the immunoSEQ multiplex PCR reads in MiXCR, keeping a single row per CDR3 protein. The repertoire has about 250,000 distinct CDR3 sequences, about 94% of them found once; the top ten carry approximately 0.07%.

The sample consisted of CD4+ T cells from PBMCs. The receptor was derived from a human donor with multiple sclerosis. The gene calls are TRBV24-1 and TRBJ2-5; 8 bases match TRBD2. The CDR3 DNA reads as TGTGCCACCAGTTCGGGAGGGCCAGGAGAGACCCAGTACTTC. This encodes CATSSGGPGETQYF.